This T cell receptor (beta chain) was sequenced during a study of blood T cells in healthy people across ages. Study-wide points: A roughly linear age-dependent decrease characterized TCR beta diversity per million T cells.

Caucasian individuals from Russia who were healthy and aged about 6 to 95 acted as donors. Through a sample-barcoded 5' primer and a J-beta primer mix, a second PCR was run for about 6 to 11 cycles. TCRdb reprocessed the 5' RACE reads with MiXCR, giving one entry per CDR3 protein. The table records hundreds of thousands of distinct CDR3 sequences, around 42% of them present only once. Germline V gives CDR1 DFQATT, CDR2 SNEGSKA (reference sequence). The CDR3 loop spans 16 amino acids. J lost 4 bases, V lost 6 bases, and 15 bases had no gene match. Notes on this clonotype: Its target is not known.

The clonotype was recovered from a man aged 60-69 years in good health. J is TRBJ2-1 and V is TRBV20-1, with TRBD2 matching 7 bases. Sequenced sample: blood. The CDR3, as DNA: TGCAGTGCCCTAAAGGTCCAGGGCGGGGGTTACAATGAGCAGTTCTTC. As protein: CSALKVQGGGYNEQFF.